Listed below are T cell receptor beta chains from one sample, sequenced in a study of cytotoxic CD8 clonotypes in ibrutinib-treated CLL. Method: immunoSEQ multiplex PCR; TCRdb's copy keeps in-frame clones and lacks some. The repertoire holds approximately 20,000 clones, around 85% seen once, with 4.5% to 7% in the top ten. Sequencing used PBMCs, obtained before ibrutinib treatment. These receptors were taken from a human donor with chronic lymphocytic leukemia. CDR3s include the opening cysteine and the closing phenylalanine or tryptophan.

v_gene	j_gene	CDR3aa
TRBV29-1	TRBJ2-1	CSARTGGYNEQFF
TRBV5-4	TRBJ2-7	CASSSLQSYEQYF
TRBV7-2	TRBJ1-5	CASSFRGNQPQHF
TRBV7-9	TRBJ1-5	CASSLGGEGIRPQHF
TRBV10-3	TRBJ2-2	CAISDSGTGDTGELFF
TRBV10-3	TRBJ1-1	CAISDYGVGTEAFF
TRBV10-3	TRBJ2-1	CAISESRGGPYEQFF
TRBV10-3	TRBJ1-2	CAIRDREYYGYTF
TRBV7-2	TRBJ1-5	CASSLASGTFNQPQHF
TRBV20-1	TRBJ1-1	CSAMHVDAFF
TRBV7-2	TRBJ2-5	CASSLVAQRGETQYF
TRBV21-1	TRBJ1-5	CASSKKSRGQPQHF
TRBV5-1	TRBJ1-1	CASSRGPTENTEAFF
TRBV2	TRBJ2-1	CASSDSLFTGTGRYNEQFF
TRBV5-1	TRBJ1-4	CASSVETGGAGEKLFF
TRBV4-3	TRBJ1-2	CASAPSTGGYGYTF
TRBV19	TRBJ1-3	CASHAGVSGNTIYF
TRBV2	TRBJ1-3	CASSVGGGTIYF
TRBV10-3	TRBJ2-5	CAISERRETQYF
TRBV10-3	TRBJ1-4	CAISLQGDEKLFF
TRBV12-5	TRBJ1-5	CASGLVASPWDRVTIASNQPQHF
TRBV11-2	TRBJ2-3	CASSPGQPSTDTQYF
TRBV11-1	TRBJ2-6	CASSMPRGGANVLTF
TRBV15	TRBJ2-1	CATSRTGEWNNEQFF
TRBV5-1	TRBJ1-3	CASSPDASLSGNTIYF
TRBV4-3	TRBJ1-2	CASSPTGAHYLYGYTF
TRBV5-5	TRBJ2-3	CASSSKGGPDTQYF
TRBV5-6	TRBJ2-7	CASSLITGDTYEQYF
TRBV7-2	TRBJ1-4	CASSFGTGGHEKLFF
TRBV28	TRBJ2-1	CASSLLGQTKDEQFF